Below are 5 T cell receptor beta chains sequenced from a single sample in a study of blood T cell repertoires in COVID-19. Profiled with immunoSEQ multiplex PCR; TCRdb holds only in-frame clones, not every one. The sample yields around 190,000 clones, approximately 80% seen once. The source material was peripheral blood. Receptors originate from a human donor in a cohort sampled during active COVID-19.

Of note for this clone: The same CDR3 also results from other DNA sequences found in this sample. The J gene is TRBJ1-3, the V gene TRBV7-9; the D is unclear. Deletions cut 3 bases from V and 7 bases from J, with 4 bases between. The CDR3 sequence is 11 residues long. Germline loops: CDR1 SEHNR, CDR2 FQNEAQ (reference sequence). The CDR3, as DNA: TGTGCCAGCAGCTTTGGCAACACCATATATTTT. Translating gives CASSFGNTIYF.

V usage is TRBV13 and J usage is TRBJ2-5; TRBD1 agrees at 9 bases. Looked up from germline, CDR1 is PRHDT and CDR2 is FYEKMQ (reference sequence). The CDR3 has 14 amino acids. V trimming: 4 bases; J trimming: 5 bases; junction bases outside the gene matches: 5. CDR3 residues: CASSSVQGAETQYF. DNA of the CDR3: TGTGCCAGCAGCTCCGTACAGGGGGCGGAGACCCAGTACTTC.

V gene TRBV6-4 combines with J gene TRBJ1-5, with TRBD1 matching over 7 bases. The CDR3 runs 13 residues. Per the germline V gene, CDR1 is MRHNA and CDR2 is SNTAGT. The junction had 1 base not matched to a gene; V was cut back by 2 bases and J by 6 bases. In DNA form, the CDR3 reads TGTGCCAGCAGTGACAACAGGGGTCAGCCCCAGCATTTT. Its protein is CASSDNRGQPQHF.

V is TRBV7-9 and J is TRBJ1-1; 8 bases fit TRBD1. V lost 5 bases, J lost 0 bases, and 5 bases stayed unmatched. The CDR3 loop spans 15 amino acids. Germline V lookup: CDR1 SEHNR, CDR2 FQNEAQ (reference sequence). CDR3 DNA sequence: TGTGCCAGCAGCAAGGCGACAGGGGTGAACACTGAAGCTTTCTTT. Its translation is CASSKATGVNTEAFF.

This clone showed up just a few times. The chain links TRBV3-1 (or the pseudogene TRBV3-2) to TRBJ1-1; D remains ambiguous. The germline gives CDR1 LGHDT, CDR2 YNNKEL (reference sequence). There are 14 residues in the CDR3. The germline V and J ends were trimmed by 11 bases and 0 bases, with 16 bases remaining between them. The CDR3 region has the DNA TGTGCCTCCCGAGTCGGGTTCATGAACACTGAAGCTTTCTTT. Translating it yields CASRVGFMNTEAFF.